A selection of T cell receptor beta chains follows, all from one sample in a study of CD8 T cells in Susac syndrome. TCRdb reprocessed the immunoSEQ multiplex PCR reads with MiXCR, giving one entry per CDR3 protein. The sample holds 130,000 or so distinct CDR3 sequences, 96% seen once. Sequenced: CD4+ T cells from PBMCs. The receptors come from a human donor with Susac syndrome. Both conserved end residues are part of each CDR3. D genes are given only for firm matches. Size tells how often a clone was seen (once, few, many) or the class of an expanded clone, and some rows leave it out.

16,-,TRBV18,TRBJ2-7,TRBD1,CASSTLPGQGGYEQYF,TGTGCCAGCTCAACGTTACCGGGACAGGGGGGCTACGAGCAGTACTTC
13,-,TRBV2,TRBJ1-1,-,CASSEKGMSGAFF,TGTGCCAGCAGTGAAAAAGGGATGTCAGGAGCTTTCTTT
12,-,TRBV29-1,TRBJ1-2,-,CSVETQSYGYTF,TGCAGCGTTGAAACACAGTCATATGGCTACACCTTC
13,once,TRBV30,TRBJ2-5,TRBD2,CAWSVALAETQYF,TGTGCCTGGAGTGTAGCACTAGCGGAGACCCAGTACTTC
15,-,TRBV3-1,TRBJ1-4,-,CASSQTGMRFEKLFF,TGTGCCAGCAGCCAAACAGGGATGAGATTTGAAAAACTGTTTTTT
12,-,TRBV27,TRBJ1-5,-,CASSIGDQPQHF,TGTGCCAGCAGTATTGGTGATCAGCCCCAGCATTTT
13,-,TRBV30,TRBJ2-3,-,CAWSRGPFDTQYF,TGTGCCTGGAGTCGGGGGCCGTTCGATACGCAGTATTTT
17,-,TRBV4-2,TRBJ1-2,-,CASSQDLAQAANYGYTF,TGTGCCAGCAGCCAAGACTTAGCACAGGCAGCTAACTATGGCTACACCTTC
15,-,TRBV11-3,TRBJ2-3,-,CASSLDAGSTDTQYF,TGTGCCAGCAGCTTAGATGCGGGGAGCACAGATACGCAGTATTTT
13,-,TRBV9,TRBJ2-6,-,CASSVAGANVLTF,TGTGCCAGCAGCGTAGCTGGGGCCAACGTCCTGACTTTC
15,-,TRBV5-1,TRBJ2-5,TRBD1,CASSHGTGGQETQYF,TGCGCCAGCAGCCACGGGACAGGGGGCCAAGAGACCCAGTACTTC
15,-,TRBV12-3/TRBV12-4,TRBJ2-7,TRBD2,CASSQAGAFPYEQYF,TGTGCCAGCAGCCAGGCGGGAGCGTTTCCCTACGAGCAGTACTTC
13,-,TRBV6-6,TRBJ2-7,TRBD1,CASSLDRGREQYF,TGTGCCAGCAGTTTGGACAGGGGGCGAGAGCAGTACTTC
11,-,TRBV5-1,TRBJ2-1,-,CASSSANEQFF,TGCGCCAGCAGTTCAGCCAATGAGCAGTTCTTC
15,-,TRBV29-1,TRBJ1-1,-,CSVGERASRNTEAFF,TGCAGCGTTGGCGAAAGGGCGAGTAGGAACACTGAAGCTTTCTTT
14,-,TRBV5-1,TRBJ2-7,TRBD2,CASSPSGIGYEQYF,TGCGCCAGCAGCCCGAGCGGGATAGGCTACGAGCAGTACTTC
15,-,TRBV27,TRBJ2-5,TRBD1,CASSPGQGASETQYF,TGTGCCAGCAGTCCGGGACAGGGGGCATCAGAGACCCAGTACTTC
14,-,TRBV20-1,TRBJ2-7,-,CSAHPTGSSGEQYF,TGCAGTGCCCATCCTACAGGGAGTTCAGGCGAGCAGTACTTC
15,-,TRBV14,TRBJ2-1,TRBD2,CASSQALAAYNEQFF,TGTGCCAGCAGCCAAGCACTAGCGGCGTACAATGAGCAGTTCTTC
12,-,TRBV29-1,TRBJ2-2,-,CSARYNTGELFF,TGCAGCGCCCGATACAACACCGGGGAGCTGTTTTTT
13,-,TRBV10-3,TRBJ1-5,-,CAIRSESNQPQHF,TGTGCCATCAGATCCGAGAGCAATCAGCCCCAGCATTTT
14,-,TRBV28,TRBJ1-5,TRBD1,CASRPGTGHQPQHF,TGTGCCAGCAGGCCCGGGACAGGTCATCAGCCCCAGCATTTT
14,-,TRBV20-1,TRBJ2-1,TRBD2,CSARGRRELNEQFF,TGCAGTGCTAGAGGGAGGCGGGAGCTGAATGAGCAGTTCTTC
15,-,TRBV5-4,TRBJ1-5,-,CASSLGGDNNQPQHF,TGTGCCAGCAGCTTGGGAGGGGATAACAATCAGCCCCAGCATTTT
14,-,TRBV5-1,TRBJ2-3,-,CASSSSGFPDTQYF,TGCGCCAGCAGCTCCTCGGGCTTCCCAGATACGCAGTATTTT
12,few,TRBV6-5,TRBJ2-1,TRBD1,CASSNRGNEQFF,TGTGCCAGCAGTAACAGGGGTAATGAGCAGTTCTTC
12,-,TRBV30,TRBJ2-7,-,CAWGGSSYEQYF,TGTGCCTGGGGAGGTAGCTCCTACGAGCAGTACTTC
15,-,TRBV20-1,TRBJ1-1,TRBD1,CSARRGGSESTEAFF,TGCAGTGCTAGGCGAGGGGGCTCGGAGAGTACTGAAGCTTTCTTT
16,-,TRBV3-1,TRBJ2-1,-,CASSQEGTSRIGAQFF,TGTGCCAGCAGCCAAGAAGGTACTAGCCGCATCGGGGCGCAGTTCTTC
14,-,TRBV29-1,TRBJ2-1,TRBD2,CSVVVSGNWNEQFF,TGCAGCGTTGTAGTCAGCGGGAATTGGAATGAGCAGTTCTTC
13,-,TRBV25-1,TRBJ2-5,-,CASSESSRGTQYF,TGTGCCAGCAGTGAATCTTCGAGAGGGACCCAGTACTTC
16,-,TRBV19,TRBJ1-3,-,CASSILGPNSGNTIYF,TGTGCCAGTAGTATACTCGGACCTAACTCTGGAAACACCATATATTTT
12,-,TRBV29-1,TRBJ2-1,TRBD1,CSAGTGAQEQFF,TGCAGCGCGGGGACAGGAGCCCAGGAGCAGTTCTTC
13,-,TRBV20-1,TRBJ2-7,-,CSAKPGQDYEQYF,TGCAGTGCAAAACCGGGACAAGACTACGAGCAGTACTTC
17,-,TRBV12-3/TRBV12-4,TRBJ2-5,TRBD2,CASSTRPGGNYQETQYF,TGTGCCAGCAGTACCCGCCCGGGGGGTAATTATCAAGAGACCCAGTACTTC
13,-,TRBV29-1,TRBJ2-7,-,CSVGEVRGYEQYF,TGCAGCGTGGGCGAGGTTCGGGGCTACGAGCAGTACTTC
15,-,TRBV2,TRBJ2-2,TRBD2,CAGGGLAGDTGELFF,TGTGCCGGAGGCGGACTAGCGGGAGATACCGGGGAGCTGTTTTTT
12,-,TRBV24-1,TRBJ1-1,-,CATSAELGEAFF,TGTGCCACCAGTGCCGAATTAGGTGAAGCTTTCTTT
15,-,TRBV20-1,TRBJ2-2,-,CSAREGGPNTGELFF,TGCAGTGCTAGAGAGGGGGGGCCGAACACCGGGGAGCTGTTTTTT
13,-,TRBV6-5,TRBJ1-1,-,CASSRSGDTEAFF,TGTGCCAGCAGTCGTTCAGGGGACACTGAAGCTTTCTTT
13,-,TRBV30,TRBJ2-3,-,CAWSTFSTDTQYF,TGTGCCTGGAGCACCTTTAGCACAGATACGCAGTATTTT
15,-,TRBV29-1,TRBJ1-1,-,CSVGSPRRLNTEAFF,TGCAGCGTTGGTTCTCCCCGTCGGCTGAACACTGAAGCTTTCTTT
15,-,TRBV5-1,TRBJ2-1,-,CASSLAGVGHNEQFF,TGCGCCAGCAGCTTGGCCGGAGTGGGTCACAATGAGCAGTTCTTC
14,-,TRBV7-2,TRBJ1-1,-,CASSLDPSNTEAFF,TGTGCCAGCAGCTTAGATCCTTCGAACACTGAAGCTTTCTTT
16,-,TRBV20-1,TRBJ2-1,TRBD2,CSASLAGVGFSNEQFF,TGCAGTGCTAGTTTAGCGGGGGTAGGGTTTTCCAATGAGCAGTTCTTC
14,-,TRBV5-1,TRBJ2-1,TRBD1,CASTRTGGSDEQFF,TGCGCCAGCACCCGGACAGGGGGGAGTGATGAGCAGTTCTTC
13,-,TRBV29-1,TRBJ2-1,-,CSVEDRKRTAQFF,TGCAGCGTTGAAGATCGGAAAAGGACAGCTCAGTTCTTC
11,-,TRBV20-1,TRBJ1-1,-,CSASIAVVAFF,TGCAGTGCTAGTATCGCGGTTGTCGCTTTCTTT
11,-,TRBV30,TRBJ1-1,-,CAWSQGGVAFF,TGTGCCTGGAGTCAAGGCGGGGTAGCTTTCTTT
13,-,TRBV12-3/TRBV12-4,TRBJ2-7,-,CASNRDIPDEQYF,TGTGCCAGCAACCGGGACATCCCTGACGAGCAGTACTTC
15,-,TRBV9,TRBJ2-3,TRBD2,CASSFSGRYTDTQYF,TGTGCCAGCAGCTTTAGCGGGAGGTACACAGATACGCAGTATTTT